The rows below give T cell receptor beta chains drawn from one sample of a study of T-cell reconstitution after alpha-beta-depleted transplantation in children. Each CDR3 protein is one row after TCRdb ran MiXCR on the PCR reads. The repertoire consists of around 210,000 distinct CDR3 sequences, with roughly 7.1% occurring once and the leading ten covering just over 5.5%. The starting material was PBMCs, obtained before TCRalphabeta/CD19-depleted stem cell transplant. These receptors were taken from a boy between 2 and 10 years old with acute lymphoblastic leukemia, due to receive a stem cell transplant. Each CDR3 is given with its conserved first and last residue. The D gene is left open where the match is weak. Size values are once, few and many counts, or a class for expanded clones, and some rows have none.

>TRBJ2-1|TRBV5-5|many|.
CASSFGHNEQFF
TGTGCCAGCAGCTTTGGGCACAATGAGCAGTTCTTC
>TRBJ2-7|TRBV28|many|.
CASSLGGSWREQYF
TGTGCCAGCAGCCTGGGGGGTTCTTGGAGAGAGCAGTACTTC
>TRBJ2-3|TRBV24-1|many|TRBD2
CATSDPSVAGGTNTQYF
TGTGCCACCAGTGACCCCAGCGTAGCGGGGGGTACGAATACGCAGTATTTT
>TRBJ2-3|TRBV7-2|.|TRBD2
CASSLRGGETDTQYF
TGTGCCAGCAGCTTGCGGGGGGGCGAAACAGATACGCAGTATTTT
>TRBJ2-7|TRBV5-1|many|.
CASRFVDGTIGYEQYF
TGCGCCAGCAGGTTCGTGGACGGAACGATCGGATACGAGCAGTACTTC
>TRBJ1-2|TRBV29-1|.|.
CSVGMGRPDYGYTF
TGCAGCGTGGGCATGGGACGGCCGGACTATGGCTACACCTTC
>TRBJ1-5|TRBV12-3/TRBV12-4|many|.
CASSLATGTNQPQHF
TGTGCCAGCAGTTTAGCTACAGGTACTAATCAGCCCCAGCATTTT
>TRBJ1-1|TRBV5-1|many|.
CASSLGGGGAEAFF
TGCGCCAGCAGCTTGGGTGGGGGAGGAGCTGAAGCTTTCTTT
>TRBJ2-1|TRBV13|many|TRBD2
CASRRTSGLGLSEQFF
TGTGCCAGCAGACGAACTTCGGGACTAGGTTTGAGTGAGCAGTTCTTC
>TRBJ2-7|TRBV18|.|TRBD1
CASSRDREFYEQYF
TGTGCCAGCTCACGGGACAGGGAATTTTACGAGCAGTACTTC
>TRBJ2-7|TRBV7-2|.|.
CANSQLTAYEQYF
TGTGCCAACAGTCAATTGACGGCCTACGAGCAGTACTTC
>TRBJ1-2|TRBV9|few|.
CASSSGQPNGYTF
TGTGCCAGCAGCAGCGGACAGCCAAATGGCTACACCTTC
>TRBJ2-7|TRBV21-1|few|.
CASSPRVPGRPDYEQYF
TGTGCCAGCAGCCCTCGGGTACCGGGACGGCCAGACTACGAGCAGTACTTC
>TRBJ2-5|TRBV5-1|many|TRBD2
CASSLAQTGTTQETQYF
TGCGCCAGCAGCTTGGCGCAAACCGGGACTACCCAAGAGACCCAGTACTTC
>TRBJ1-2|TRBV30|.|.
CASSTVRYGYTF
TGTGCCAGCTCCACAGTTCGCTATGGCTACACCTTC
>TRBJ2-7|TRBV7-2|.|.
CASSLVSTYEQYF
TGTGCCAGCAGCTTAGTATCGACCTACGAGCAGTACTTC
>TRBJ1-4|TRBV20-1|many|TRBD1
CSARQGAFNEKLFF
TGCAGTGCACGCCAGGGGGCCTTTAATGAAAAACTGTTTTTT
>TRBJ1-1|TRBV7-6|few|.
CASSLGRGLTEAFF
TGTGCCAGCAGCTTAGGGCGGGGGCTCACTGAAGCTTTCTTT
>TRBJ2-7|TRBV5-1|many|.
CASSLTGSSYEQYF
TGCGCCAGCAGCTTGACGGGGAGCTCCTACGAGCAGTACTTC
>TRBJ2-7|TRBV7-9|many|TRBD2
CASSPNPGLATGEQYF
TGTGCCAGCAGCCCAAATCCGGGACTAGCGACTGGCGAGCAGTACTTC
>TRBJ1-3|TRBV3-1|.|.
CASSQDPVVGNTIYF
TGTGCCAGCAGCCAAGATCCCGTGGTGGGAAACACCATATATTTT
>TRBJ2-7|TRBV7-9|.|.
CASSSLTPSYEQYF
TGTGCCAGCAGCTCCCTGACCCCTTCCTACGAGCAGTACTTC
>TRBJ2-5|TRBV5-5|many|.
CASSLSWALQETQYF
TGTGCCAGCAGCTTATCCTGGGCCCTCCAAGAGACCCAGTACTTC
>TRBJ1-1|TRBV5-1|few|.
CASSPTTENTEAFF
TGCGCCAGCAGCCCAACCACGGAGAACACTGAAGCTTTCTTT
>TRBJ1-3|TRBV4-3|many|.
CASSQDGGRGNTIYF
TGCGCCAGCAGCCAAGATGGGGGGAGAGGAAACACCATATATTTT
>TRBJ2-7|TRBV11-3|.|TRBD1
CASSDRAYEQYF
TGTGCCAGCAGTGACAGGGCCTACGAGCAGTACTTC
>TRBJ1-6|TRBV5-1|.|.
CASSLGGDRSPLHF
TGCGCCAGCAGCTTGGGAGGGGATAGGTCACCCCTCCACTTT
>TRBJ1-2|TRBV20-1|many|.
CSARAPELETYGYTF
TGCAGTGCTAGGGCCCCGGAACTGGAAACTTATGGCTACACCTTC
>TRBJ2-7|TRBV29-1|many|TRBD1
CSVGDSTSDEQYF
TGCAGCGTTGGGGACAGTACTTCAGACGAGCAGTACTTC
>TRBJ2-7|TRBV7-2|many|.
CASRGDLESEQYF
TGTGCCAGCAGAGGGGATTTGGAATCGGAGCAGTACTTC
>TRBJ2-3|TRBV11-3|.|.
CASSLGTATDTQYF
TGTGCCAGCAGCTTAGGGACTGCCACAGATACGCAGTATTTT
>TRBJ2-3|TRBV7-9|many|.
CASSPGYPDTQYF
TGTGCCAGCTCTCCTGGGTATCCAGATACGCAGTATTTT
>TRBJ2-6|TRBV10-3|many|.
CAISRTESSGANVLTF
TGTGCCATCAGTCGGACAGAGAGCTCTGGGGCCAACGTCCTGACTTTC